This T cell receptor beta chain stems from a study of shared clonotypes between healthy human individuals. The germline V gene has CDR1 SNHLY and CDR2 FYNNEI. The CDR3 totals 13 residues. The V gene lost 8 bases and the J gene lost 2 bases, with 12 bases spanning the gap. About this clone itself: The antigen is not known.

Study-level points and caveats: For naive CD4 cells, around 5.1% of clonotypes were shared across a few donors. Across subsets, estimated richness was generally greater for naive than for memory populations. Limited genetic and exposure-history diversity came from having few donors.

The method was immunoSEQ multiplex PCR; TCRdb's version includes in-frame clones alone and lacks a portion of them. The data contain over a million clones, over 95% of them singletons. This chain connects TRBV2 to TRBJ1-1, with D maybe TRBD1 (6 bases). The TCR was taken from a man aged 25-45 years in good health. Specimen: naive CD4+ T cells sorted from blood. Subset in this sample: CD45RA+ positively selected. The CDR3 DNA follows: TGTGCCAGCGGATGGGACACTAACACTGAAGCTTTCTTT. Protein: CASGWDTNTEAFF.